The rows below give T cell receptor beta chains drawn from one sample of a study of CD8 T cells in Susac syndrome. TCRdb passed the immunoSEQ multiplex PCR reads through MiXCR, listing each CDR3 protein once. The sample contains about 210,000 distinct CDR3 sequences, 85% to 95% of which appear only once. Specimen: CD4+ T cells from PBMCs. The receptors here all came from a human donor with Susac syndrome. Each CDR3 is given with its conserved first and last residue. The D gene is left open where the match is weak. Clone sizes are given selectively: once, few, many, or a class where the clone is expanded.

D gene | J gene | V gene | clone size | CDR3 length | CDR3 DNA | CDR3 protein
TRBD1 | TRBJ2-7 | TRBV2 | - | 14 | TGTGCCAGCAAAATACAGGGGCCTTCCTACGAGCAGTACTTC | CASKIQGPSYEQYF
- | TRBJ1-3 | TRBV5-6 | - | 14 | TGTGCCAGCAGCCGGAGGGTGTACGGAAACACCATATATTTT | CASSRRVYGNTIYF
- | TRBJ2-4 | TRBV6-2/TRBV6-3 | - | 15 | TGTGCCAGCCAACTGGCGTCGGGAGCCAAAAACATTCAGTACTTC | CASQLASGAKNIQYF
- | TRBJ2-2 | TRBV30 | - | 15 | TGTGCCTGGAGTGTACTCACAGGGAACACCGGGGAGCTGTTTTTT | CAWSVLTGNTGELFF
TRBD2 | TRBJ2-3 | TRBV4-3 | - | 16 | TGCGCCAGCAGCCAAAATCGGGGGGGAGACACAGATACGCAGTATTTT | CASSQNRGGDTDTQYF
- | TRBJ2-3 | TRBV24-1 | - | 12 | TGTGCCACCGGCTCCGACACAGATACGCAGTATTTT | CATGSDTDTQYF
- | TRBJ1-1 | TRBV6-1 | - | 16 | TGTGCCAGCAGCCTACAGAGTTCTTGGGGGAACACTGAAGCTTTCTTT | CASSLQSSWGNTEAFF
TRBD1 | TRBJ2-5 | TRBV12-3/TRBV12-4 | - | 15 | TGTGCCAGCAGTCATAACAGGGGTCCCCAAGAGACCCAGTACTTC | CASSHNRGPQETQYF
- | TRBJ1-5 | TRBV20-1 | - | 16 | TGCAGTGCTCAGTCCCGATTTCCGCGGGGCAATCAGCCCCAGCATTTT | CSAQSRFPRGNQPQHF
- | TRBJ1-4 | TRBV7-8 | - | 15 | TGTGCCATCCCAACTGCCTATTTAACTAATGAAAAACTGTTTTTT | CAIPTAYLTNEKLFF
- | TRBJ2-7 | TRBV30 | - | 11 | TGTGCCTGGGGAACAGGCCACGAGCAGTACTTC | CAWGTGHEQYF
- | TRBJ2-2 | TRBV7-3 | - | 15 | TGTGCCAGCAGCTTAAGGCCAGGGAACACCGGGGAGCTGTTTTTT | CASSLRPGNTGELFF
- | TRBJ1-1 | TRBV7-3 | once | 13 | TGTGCCAGCAGCCCCCAGACTAACACTGAAGCTTTCTTT | CASSPQTNTEAFF
- | TRBJ2-3 | TRBV7-2 | - | 17 | TGTGCCAGCAGCCCAATAGCGAGGGGGGGCCTGCCGGGTACGCAGTATTTT | CASSPIARGGLPGTQYF
- | TRBJ2-7 | TRBV6-2/TRBV6-3 | - | 13 | TGTGCCAGCAGTACCTACTTTGGGGACGAGCAGTACTTC | CASSTYFGDEQYF
TRBD1 | TRBJ2-7 | TRBV24-1 | - | 16 | TGTGCCACCAGTGATCGCGGACAGGGTGGGGACTACGAGCAGTACTTC | CATSDRGQGGDYEQYF
TRBD1 | TRBJ2-2 | TRBV9 | - | 17 | TGTGCCAGCAGCCCCTGGACAGGGGGGGCGAACACCGGGGAGCTGTTTTTT | CASSPWTGGANTGELFF
- | TRBJ2-5 | TRBV9 | once | 13 | TGTGCCAGCAGCGTAGGGGTTTTGGAGACCCAGTACTTC | CASSVGVLETQYF
- | TRBJ1-2 | TRBV6-1 | - | 10 | TGTGCCAGCAGTGACCCGGGCTACACCTTC | CASSDPGYTF
- | TRBJ1-1 | TRBV6-6 | - | 13 | TGTGCCAGCAGGAGGACAGACAACACTGAAGCTTTCTTT | CASRRTDNTEAFF
- | TRBJ2-7 | TRBV27 | - | 13 | TGTGCCAGCAGTCCTACATACTTCTACGAGCAGTACTTC | CASSPTYFYEQYF
- | TRBJ1-5 | TRBV20-1 | - | 16 | TGCAGTGCTAGAGCCCAGGGCTGGGGGAGCAATCAGCCCCAGCATTTT | CSARAQGWGSNQPQHF
- | TRBJ2-7 | TRBV7-3 | - | 13 | TGTGCCAGCAGCTTAACGTCCGGCTACGAGCAGTACTTC | CASSLTSGYEQYF
TRBD1 | TRBJ2-3 | TRBV20-1 | - | 15 | TGCAGTGCCCTCGGGACAGCAACTAGCACAGATACGCAGTATTTT | CSALGTATSTDTQYF
- | TRBJ1-4 | TRBV4-3 | - | 14 | TGCGCCAGCAGTCCAGGGTACCTGAACGAAAAACTGTTTTTT | CASSPGYLNEKLFF
- | TRBJ1-6 | TRBV20-1 | - | 15 | TGCAGTGCTTATCACGGACAGCCCTATAATTCACCCCTCCACTTT | CSAYHGQPYNSPLHF
- | TRBJ1-1 | TRBV20-1 | - | 12 | TGCAGTGCCCGGACATCGAACACTGAAGCTTTCTTT | CSARTSNTEAFF